Listed here are 29 T cell receptor beta chains from one sample, sequenced in a study of human T cells and chemical hapten exposure (dated by TCRdb to the early 2020s). The sample's time point, from its label and the paper: patch test 3, about 24 weeks after DPC sensitization. The treatment or condition label, read with the paper, signifies: therapeutic diphenylcyclopropenone sensitization with weekly scalp DPC. The library was prepared using RACE. The instrument given in TCRdb is NextSeq 500. TCRdb applied fastp at Q25 and MiXCR to the public reads, then kept only in-frame beta chains. When rows share a CDR3 protein, they turn into one entry using the most common DNA and genes. The sample yields roughly 100,000 distinct CDR3 sequences; nearly 35% were counted once. The ten largest clones capture roughly 2.5% of the sample. The specimen was whole blood, collected in connection with sensitization to the hapten diphenylcyclopropenone (DPC). Receptor source: a man in his forties with alopecia areata. Some clones in this sample may be carry-over from other donors' samples.

About this clonotype itself: The CDR3 does not close with the conserved phenylalanine or tryptophan, likely indicating a read error. The CDR3 DNA sequence: TGTGCCAGCAGTATCAGGACAGCCGTTATAGCGGGCCCGAAGAAGGATACGCAGTATTTA. This sequence encodes CASSIRTAVIAGPKKDTQYL. The rearrangement uses TRBV12-3 or TRBV12-4 and TRBJ2-3; TRBD2 might be the D (7 bases). CDR3 length equals 20 residues. Trimming pared 5 bases from V and 6 bases from J, leaving 33 bases between.

The J gene is TRBJ2-5, the V gene TRBV7-2, with D tentatively TRBD1 (6 bases). The CDR3 has 15 amino acids. Between the trimmed V and J ends, which lost 8 bases and 1 base, there was a span of 17 bases. Germline CDR1 reads SGHTA; CDR2 reads FQGNSA. CDR3 amino acids: CASFRKQGPQETQYF. The CDR3 nucleotides read TGTGCCAGCTTCCGAAAACAGGGTCCCCAAGAGACCCAGTACTTC.

The chain carries TRBV29-1 and TRBJ2-1; a possible D gene is TRBD2 (6 bases). V was clipped by 6 bases and J by 0 bases, with 21 bases between them. The length of the CDR3 is 17 residues. Germline CDR1 is SQVTM and CDR2 is ANQGSEA. The CDR3 coding sequence is TGCAGCGTGGAGGATCGGTGGGAGGACCTCTCCTACAATGAGCAGTTCTTC. Its translation is CSVEDRWEDLSYNEQFF.

The rearrangement joins TRBV6-2 or TRBV6-3 to TRBJ2-3; no definite D call. The ends were cut back, 6 bases at V and 5 bases at J, with 9 bases in the middle. The CDR3 covers 12 residues. Germline V gives CDR1 MNHEY, CDR2 SVGEGT. The DNA for the CDR3 is TGTGCCAGCAGCAATACGCAAGATACGCAGTATTTT. It encodes CASSNTQDTQYF.

The V and J genes are TRBV14 and TRBJ2-1; no definite D call. Germline-derived CDR1 and CDR2 are SGHDN and FVKESK. Trimming removed 2 bases at V and 9 bases at J, with 11 bases between. The CDR3 covers 13 residues. DNA for the CDR3: TGTGCCAGCAGCCAAATTAGAGGAGCTGAGCAGTTCTTC. Its protein product is CASSQIRGAEQFF.

The chain uses TRBV5-4 and TRBJ1-2; 9 nucleotides align to TRBD1. V lost 5 bases to trimming and J lost 4 bases; unmatched junction nucleotides: 9. From germline, CDR1 is SGHNT and CDR2 YYREEE (reference sequence). The CDR3 is 15 amino acids. CDR3 sequence: CASSAQGAGSYGYTF. Here the CDR3 DNA reads TGTGCCAGCAGTGCACAGGGGGCCGGAAGCTATGGCTACACCTTC.

This chain links TRBV7-9 with TRBJ1-1; the D is unclear. V gave up 6 bases and J gave up 2 bases, with 13 bases separating them. The germline gives CDR1 SEHNR, CDR2 FQNEAQ (reference sequence). There are 14 residues in the CDR3. The CDR3 sequence: CASRPEALNTEAFF. Here the CDR3 DNA reads TGTGCCAGCAGACCGGAGGCCCTTAACACTGAAGCTTTCTTT.

V is TRBV14 and J is TRBJ2-1, with TRBD2 identical over 14 bases. J was trimmed by 4 bases and V by 3 bases; bases with no gene match: 5. This CDR3 is 17 amino acids long. CDR1 SGHDN and CDR2 FVKESK come from the germline V gene. CDR3: CASSQGTSGRFYNEQFF. CDR3 coding DNA: TGTGCCAGCAGCCAGGGGACTAGCGGGAGATTTTACAATGAGCAGTTCTTC.

The chain combines TRBV9 with TRBJ2-3; the match to TRBD2 covers 9 bases. The CDR3 has 20 residues. Trimming cost V 0 bases and J 0 bases; bases outside gene matches: 14. Germline V gene data show CDR1 as SGDLS and CDR2 as YYNGEE. The CDR3 sequence is CASSVALRPTSGFSTDTQYF. CDR3 nucleotides: TGTGCCAGCAGCGTAGCTCTCCGACCGACTAGCGGCTTCAGCACAGATACGCAGTATTTT.

The chain combines TRBV15 with TRBJ2-7, with 10 bases fitting TRBD1. Germline V gives CDR1 LNHNV, CDR2 YYDKDF (reference sequence). CDR3 length: 16 residues. Trimming cost V 3 bases and J 3 bases; bases outside gene matches: 8. The CDR3 region has the DNA TGTGCCACCAGCAGGGGGTTTGGACAGGGGGACTACGAGCAGTACGTC. Its translation: CATSRGFGQGDYEQYV.

This clonotype was observed a handful of times. The chain carries TRBV12-5 and TRBJ2-4, with D possibly matching TRBD2 (7 bases). CDR3 length: 13 residues. Trimming took 0 bases from V and 9 from J, leaving 9 bases between them. Germline V gene sequence: CDR1 LGHNT, CDR2 FRNRAP. The CDR3 here is CASGLVGGAIQYF. CDR3 DNA sequence: TGTGCTAGTGGTTTGGTGGGGGGGGCCATTCAGTACTTC. Full variable domain (outside the CDR3, taken from reference TRBV12-5 and TRBJ2-4): DARVTQTPRHKVTEMGQEVTMRCQPILGHNTVFWYRQTMMQGLELLAYFRNRAPLDDSGMPKDRFSAEMPDATLATLKIQPSEPRDSAVYFCASGLVGGAIQYFGAGTRLSVL.

This rearrangement joins TRBV7-2 to TRBJ2-7; 15 nucleotides align to TRBD2. CDR1 and CDR2 from the germline V gene are SGHTA and FQGNSA. The CDR3 covers 16 residues. Germline trimming cut 4 bases from V and 7 bases from J; bases unmatched to any gene: 8. The CDR3 spells CASSSGLAGGRGEQYV. As DNA, the CDR3 is TGTGCCAGCAGCTCAGGACTAGCGGGAGGGCGGGGGGAGCAGTACGTC.

This clonotype was counted only a few times. The CDR3 DNA sequence: TGTGCCAGTAGTAGACTAGCGTCTTCAGATACGCAGTATTTT. Its protein product is CASSRLASSDTQYF. The chain carries TRBV19 and TRBJ2-3, with 8 bases fitting TRBD2. The germline V gene has CDR1 LNHDA and CDR2 SQIVND (reference sequence). CDR3 size: 14 residues. V lost 4 bases, J lost 4 bases, and 4 bases stayed unmatched. Using reference TRBV19 and TRBJ2-3 for the parts outside the CDR3, the full variable domain is DGGITQSPKYLFRKEGQNVTLSCEQNLNHDAMYWYRQDPGQGLRLIYYSQIVNDFQKGDIAEGYSVSREKKESFPLTVTSAQKNPTAFYLCASSRLASSDTQYFGPGTRLTVL.

V is TRBV27 and J is TRBJ2-2, with TRBD1 identical over 10 bases. This CDR3 comprises 16 residues. Germline V gene data show CDR1 as MNHEY and CDR2 as SMNVEV (reference sequence). Trimming at V came to 0 bases and at J to 7 bases, leaving 5 bases not matched to a gene. The CDR3 DNA is TGTGCCAGCAGTTTATCGACAGGGGGCCGGTTCGGGGAGCTGTTTTTT. Its translation: CASSLSTGGRFGELFF.

This clonotype was seen a few times. V usage is TRBV20-1 and J usage is TRBJ2-7, with 10 nucleotides matching TRBD2. J was trimmed by 0 bases and V by 2 bases; bases with no gene match: 4. The CDR3 spans 15 residues. Germline loops: CDR1 DFQATT, CDR2 SNEGSKA (reference sequence). CDR3 amino acids: CSARPGTSASYEQYF. The DNA for the CDR3 is TGCAGTGCTAGACCCGGGACTAGCGCCTCCTACGAGCAGTACTTC.

This clonotype was detected a few times. This chain joins TRBV5-4 and TRBJ2-1; a weak D match, TRBD1 (5 bases). Germline V gene lookup returns CDR1 SGHNT and CDR2 YYREEE (reference sequence). The ends were cut back, 4 bases at V and 1 base at J, with 12 bases in the middle. CDR3 length: 15 residues. The CDR3 protein is CASSPYSGSYNEQFF. CDR3 DNA: TGTGCCAGCAGCCCTTACTCAGGGTCCTACAATGAGCAGTTCTTC.

The chain combines TRBV29-1 with TRBJ2-5; a possible D gene is TRBD2 (5 bases). From germline, CDR1 is SQVTM and CDR2 ANQGSEA. CDR3 size: 11 residues. The germline V and J ends were trimmed by 8 bases and 5 bases, with 12 bases remaining between them. The CDR3 nucleotides are TGCAGCCCGAGGGATATTGAGACCCAGTACTTC. Its translation is CSPRDIETQYF.

The rearrangement uses TRBV11-1 and TRBJ2-3; TRBD2 matches at 12 bases. The V gene's germline CDR1 is SGHAT and CDR2 FQDESV (reference sequence). The CDR3 is 17 amino acids. V was clipped by 0 bases and J by 4 bases; unmatched bases: 5. CDR3 nucleotide sequence: TGTGCCAGCAGCTTAGCGGCACTAGCGGGAGGATCAGATACGCAGTATTTT. Amino acids: CASSLAALAGGSDTQYF.

V gene TRBV7-2 combines with J gene TRBJ1-1; D unclear. The V gene's germline CDR1 is SGHTA and CDR2 FQGNSA. V shed 1 base and J shed 6 bases, with 12 bases lying between them. The CDR3 runs 14 residues. Here the CDR3 DNA reads TGTGCCAGCAGCTTAGGATGGGGAATGGCTGAAGCTTTCTTT. This encodes CASSLGWGMAEAFF.

This chain joins TRBV18 and TRBJ2-1; 8 nucleotides line up with TRBD1. The trim removed 0 bases at V and 6 bases at J, leaving 10 bases unmatched. The CDR3 length is 17 residues. Germline V gives CDR1 KGHSH, CDR2 LQKENI. The CDR3 region has the DNA TGTGCCAGCTCACCACCGATAGGACAGGGAGGAGGCAATGAGCAGTTCTTC. As protein: CASSPPIGQGGGNEQFF.

This chain uses TRBV29-1 with TRBJ1-3, with a weak D call TRBD1 (6 bases). CDR1 is SQVTM and CDR2 is ANQGSEA in the germline V gene. The length of the CDR3 is 15 residues. V lost 7 bases, J lost 0 bases, and 16 bases lay in between. The CDR3 here is CSGRTGSSSGNTIYF. The CDR3 region has the DNA TGCAGCGGCCGTACAGGGAGCAGCTCTGGAAACACCATATATTTT. Looking up the rest from reference TRBV29-1 and TRBJ1-3 gives the full variable domain: SAVISQKPSRDICQRGTSLTIQCQVDSQVTMMFWYRQQPGQSLTLIATANQGSEATYESGFVIDKFPISRPNLTFSTLTVSNMSPEDSSIYLCSGRTGSSSGNTIYFGEGSWLTVV.

This clonotype was seen a few times. V usage is TRBV20-1 and J usage is TRBJ2-5; D is undetermined. Trimming pared 2 bases from V and 5 bases from J, leaving 6 bases between. Germline V lookup: CDR1 DFQATT, CDR2 SNEGSKA (reference sequence). CDR3 size: 11 residues. The CDR3 nucleotides are TGCAGTGCTAGAATCGGGGAGACCCAGTACTTC. This gives the protein CSARIGETQYF.

J is TRBJ2-3 and V is TRBV5-1; unclear D gene. The CDR3 covers 17 residues. V shed 4 bases and J shed 0 bases, with 18 bases lying between them. The germline V gene has CDR1 SGHRS and CDR2 YFSETQ. As DNA, the CDR3 is TGCGCCAGCAGCCCCCCCCACCAGGCGCTTAGCACAGATACGCAGTATTTT. It encodes CASSPPHQALSTDTQYF.

This clonotype was picked up a small number of times. This chain uses TRBV28 with TRBJ2-4; 12 positions match TRBD2. The V and J ends lost 6 bases and 10 bases, in that order; junction bases with no gene match: 7. CDR1 and CDR2 from the germline V gene are MDHEN and SYDVKM. There are 14 residues in the CDR3. The chain's CDR3 is CASRPATSGGIQYF. CDR3 DNA sequence: TGTGCCAGCAGACCGGCGACTAGCGGGGGAATTCAGTACTTC.

This chain uses TRBV7-9 with TRBJ2-1, with 9 bases that match TRBD2. The germline V gene encodes CDR1 SEHNR and CDR2 FQNEAQ (reference sequence). The junction had 7 bases not matched to a gene; V was cut back by 1 base and J by 6 bases. This CDR3 is built from 16 residues. This CDR3 reads CASSLVRGRAVNEQFF. CDR3 nucleotides: TGTGCCAGCAGCTTAGTTCGCGGGAGGGCCGTCAATGAGCAGTTCTTC.

The chain combines TRBV24-1 with TRBJ2-7; D is unresolved. V shed 12 bases and J shed 2 bases, with 19 bases lying between them. The CDR3 is made up of 14 amino acids. Per the germline V gene, CDR1 is KGHDR and CDR2 is SFDVKD. The CDR3 DNA sequence: TGTGCCTCAAAATTGAGCCCACAGACCTACGAGCAGTACGTC. It codes for CASKLSPQTYEQYV.

The gene calls are TRBV3-1 and TRBJ2-2; D may be TRBD2 (5 bases). CDR1 is LGHDT, CDR2 YNNKEL, per germline (reference sequence). V was cut by 4 bases and J by 4 bases, with 10 bases left in between. The CDR3 has 14 residues. The CDR3 spells CASSLPGSTGELFF. As DNA, the CDR3 is TGTGCCAGCAGCCTACCGGGGAGCACCGGGGAGCTGTTTTTT. The complete variable domain, with remaining parts taken from reference TRBV3-1 and TRBJ2-2, reads DTAVSQTPKYLVTQMGNDKSIKCEQNLGHDTMYWYKQDSKKFLKIMFSYNNKELIINETVPNRFSPKSPDKAHLNLHINSLELGDSAVYFCASSLPGSTGELFFGEGSRLTVL.

This chain uses TRBV4-3 with TRBJ2-1; unclear D gene. Germline V CDR1 and CDR2: LGHNA, YSLEER. The CDR3 is made up of 13 amino acids. Trimming removed 1 base from V and 6 bases from J, with 7 bases in between. DNA for the CDR3: TGCGCCAGCAGCCAAGCTAGGTTCAATGAGCAGTTCTTC. It is translated as CASSQARFNEQFF.

J is TRBJ1-2 and V is TRBV7-2, with unresolved D. The CDR3 is made up of 14 amino acids. V lost 3 bases, J lost 3 bases, and 11 bases lay in between. Germline values: CDR1 SGHTA, CDR2 FQGNSA. CDR3 loop: CASSFTALDYGYTF. For the CDR3, the DNA is TGTGCCAGCAGCTTTACAGCCTTGGACTATGGCTACACCTTC.